This T cell receptor beta chain was captured by sequencing in a study of blood T cell repertoires in COVID-19. Study-wide background: The cDNA or gDNA used as material had been derived from T cells, B-cell-depleted T cells, or PBMCs.

Trimming pared 1 base from V and 1 base from J, leaving 10 bases between. Germline-derived CDR1 and CDR2 are MGHRA and YSYEKL. The CDR3 spans 15 residues. Authors' methods: Nucleated cell counts were estimated from reference gene primer amplification. Sequenced by immunoSEQ multiplex PCR; TCRdb stores in-frame clones only, minus some. From that table come the V and J calls and clone size; the DNA was used to work out D and trimming. Among more than 95,000 clones listed, around 83% were seen once. The chain combines TRBV4-1 with TRBJ1-1; D not resolved. The receptor's source is a man older than 75 with active or convalescent COVID-19. The specimen sequenced was peripheral blood. CDR3 nucleotides: TGCGCCAGCAGCCAAGGTTTCCCCGGGAACACTGAAGCTTTCTTT. Encoded protein: CASSQGFPGNTEAFF.